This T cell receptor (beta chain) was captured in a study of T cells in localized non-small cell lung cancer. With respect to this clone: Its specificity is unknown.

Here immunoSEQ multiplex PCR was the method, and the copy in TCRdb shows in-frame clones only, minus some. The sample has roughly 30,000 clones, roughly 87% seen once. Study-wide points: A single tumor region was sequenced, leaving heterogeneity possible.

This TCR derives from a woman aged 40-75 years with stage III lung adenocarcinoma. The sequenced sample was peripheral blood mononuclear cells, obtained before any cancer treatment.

The CDR3 region has the DNA TGTGCCAGCAGCCCAGGGCCCTTCACAGATACGCAGTATTTT. It specifies CASSPGPFTDTQYF. This chain uses TRBV9 with TRBJ2-3, with TRBD1 as a possible D gene (5 bases). V was trimmed by 4 bases and J by 2 bases, leaving 11 bases between them. Germline V gives CDR1 SGDLS, CDR2 YYNGEE. The CDR3 is 14 residues long. The full variable domain, its missing parts supplied by reference TRBV9 and TRBJ2-3, is DSGVTQTPKHLITATGQRVTLRCSPRSGDLSVYWYQQSLDQGLQFLIQYYNGEERAKGNILERFSAQQFPDLHSELNLSSLELGDSALYFCASSPGPFTDTQYFGPGTRLTVL.